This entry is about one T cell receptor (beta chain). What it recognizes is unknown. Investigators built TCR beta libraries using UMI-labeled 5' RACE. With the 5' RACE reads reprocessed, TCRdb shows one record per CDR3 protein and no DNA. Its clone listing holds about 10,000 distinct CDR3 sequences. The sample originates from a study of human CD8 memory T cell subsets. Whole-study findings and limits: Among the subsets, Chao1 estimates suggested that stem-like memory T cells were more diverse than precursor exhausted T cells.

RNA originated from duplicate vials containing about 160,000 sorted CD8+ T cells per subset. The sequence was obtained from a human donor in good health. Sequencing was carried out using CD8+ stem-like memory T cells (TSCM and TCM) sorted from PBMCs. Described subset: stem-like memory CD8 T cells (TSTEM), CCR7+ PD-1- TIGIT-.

The CDR3 sequence is CASSPTGVSNQPQHF. V and J are TRBV9 and TRBJ1-5; TCRdb calls TRBD1, which cannot be checked without DNA. The CDR3 consists of 15 residues. Germline V gene lookup returns CDR1 SGDLS and CDR2 YYNGEE.